Each of the 32 T cell receptor beta chains below was sequenced from the same sample in a study of blood T cell repertoires in COVID-19. Sequencing was performed with immunoSEQ multiplex PCR; in TCRdb, only in-frame clones are kept and a portion is missing. The sample lists roughly 300,000 clones; over 75% were seen once. The sequencing input was peripheral blood. The origin of the receptors is a woman aged 45 to 65 who had recovered from COVID-19.

V usage is TRBV30 and J usage is TRBJ2-5; 7 bases agree with TRBD1. Unmatched junction bases numbered 5, after V lost 2 bases and J lost 5 bases. CDR1 GTSNPN and CDR2 SVGIG come from the germline V gene (reference sequence). This CDR3 has 13 residues. This CDR3 reads CAWSTGARETQYF. In DNA form, the CDR3 reads TGTGCCTGGAGTACAGGGGCGCGGGAGACCCAGTACTTC.

V usage is TRBV2 and J usage is TRBJ2-5; 7 nucleotides agree with TRBD1. The CDR3 totals 12 residues. CDR1 SNHLY and CDR2 FYNNEI come from the germline V gene. Trimming at V came to 9 bases and at J to 5 bases, leaving 6 bases not matched to a gene. As DNA, the CDR3 is TGTGCCAGAACAGGGGAAGGGGAGACCCAGTACTTC. Encoded protein: CARTGEGETQYF.

This clone was seen a handful of times. The chain couples TRBV5-5 to TRBJ1-5; a possible D gene is TRBD1 (6 bases). CDR1 SGHKS and CDR2 YYEKEE come from the germline V gene (reference sequence). Trimming stripped 6 bases from V and 5 bases from J, with 15 bases between. CDR3 length: 14 amino acids. In DNA, the CDR3 is TGTGCCAGCAACTCCGCAGGGGCTGATCAGCCCCAGCATTTT. Its protein product is CASNSAGADQPQHF.

The J gene is TRBJ2-3, the V gene TRBV20-1; no clear D gene. CDR1 is DFQATT and CDR2 is SNEGSKA in the germline V gene (reference sequence). Trimming left V 3 bases short and J 8 bases short, with 9 bases between. The CDR3 extends over 11 amino acids. CDR3 region: CSARSWATQYF. CDR3 nucleotide sequence: TGCAGTGCTAGGTCGTGGGCTACGCAGTATTTT.

A remark on this clone: This same CDR3 is encoded by further DNA sequences in the sample. The V call is TRBV6-5, the J call TRBJ1-2; D remains ambiguous. Trimming removed 7 bases at V and 2 bases at J, with 8 bases between. The CDR3 extends over 12 amino acids. Germline CDR1 and CDR2: MNHEY and SVGAGI. CDR3 bases: TGTGCCAGCAAAGCGGCGAACTATGGCTACACCTTC. It translates to CASKAANYGYTF.

This chain uses TRBV28 with TRBJ1-2, with 7 bases that match TRBD1. CDR3 length: 12 residues. Germline V gives CDR1 MDHEN, CDR2 SYDVKM. The trim removed 8 bases at V and 2 bases at J, leaving 2 bases unmatched. DNA of the CDR3: TGTGCCAGCGGGGACAGAAACTATGGCTACACCTTC. The encoded protein is CASGDRNYGYTF.

This sequence joins TRBV4-3 and TRBJ2-3, with D perhaps matching TRBD1 (6 bases). There are 20 residues in the CDR3. CDR1 and CDR2 (germline): LGHNA, YSLEER. V was shortened by 0 bases and J by 6 bases, with 28 bases between the two germline ends. In nucleotides, the CDR3 is TGCGCCAGCAGCCAAGAGGGAGACGTACACGGACAGCTACCCAGGGATACGCAGTATTTT. It translates to CASSQEGDVHGQLPRDTQYF.

The V and J genes are TRBV28 and TRBJ2-1, with 9 nucleotides matching TRBD2. With 7 bases clipped from V and 9 bases from J, the junction kept 19 bases outside the gene matches. CDR1 and CDR2 (germline): MDHEN, SYDVKM. This CDR3 is built from 17 residues. This CDR3 is CASIPSLGSAGGVEQFF. CDR3 DNA: TGTGCCAGCATCCCCTCGCTGGGTTCAGCGGGAGGAGTTGAGCAGTTCTTC. The full variable domain, its missing parts supplied by reference TRBV28 and TRBJ2-1, is DVKVTQSSRYLVKRTGEKVFLECVQDMDHENMFWYRQDPGLGLRLIYFSYDVKMKEKGDIPEGYSVSREKKERFSLILESASTNQTSMYLCASIPSLGSAGGVEQFFGPGTRLTVL.

The chain links TRBV28 to TRBJ2-7, with TRBD2 matching over 13 bases. CDR3 length: 16 amino acids. V shed 1 base, J shed 3 bases, and the junction held 3 bases outside the gene matches. Germline V gives CDR1 MDHEN, CDR2 SYDVKM. CDR3 residues: CASSLFRLAGGYEQYF. CDR3 in DNA: TGTGCCAGCAGTTTATTCAGACTAGCGGGAGGCTACGAGCAGTACTTC. Looking up the rest from reference TRBV28 and TRBJ2-7 gives the full variable domain: DVKVTQSSRYLVKRTGEKVFLECVQDMDHENMFWYRQDPGLGLRLIYFSYDVKMKEKGDIPEGYSVSREKKERFSLILESASTNQTSMYLCASSLFRLAGGYEQYFGPGTRLTVT.

Details on this clone: The junction shows a germline mismatch at one end, possibly a read error. V gene TRBV4-1 combines with J gene TRBJ2-7; tentatively, D is TRBD1 (6 bases). This CDR3 is 13 amino acids long. Germline V gene sequence: CDR1 MGHRA, CDR2 YSYEKL. The CDR3 DNA reads TGCGCCAGCAGCCAAGATCTGGGCGGCAGGGGAAATTTC. As protein: CASSQDLGGRGNF.

For this clone: This specimen includes other DNA sequences encoding the same CDR3. The V call is TRBV29-1, the J call TRBJ2-5; 8 nucleotides align to TRBD2. Germline loops: CDR1 SQVTM, CDR2 ANQGSEA. The V segment lost 5 bases and the J segment 5 bases; nucleotides outside the gene matches: 1. The CDR3 runs to 11 residues. CDR3 DNA: TGCAGCGTTCGGGGGGGCGAGACCCAGTACTTC. Residues: CSVRGGETQYF.

This chain's CDR3 is CASSESRGGTETQYF. CDR3 nucleotides: TGTGCCAGCAGTGAGTCACGGGGGGGGACCGAGACCCAGTACTTC. The chain combines TRBV2 with TRBJ2-5; 8 bases are a match to TRBD2. Germline-derived CDR1 and CDR2 are SNHLY and FYNNEI. CDR3 length equals 15 residues. The V gene end was trimmed by 3 bases and the J gene end by 5 bases; junction bases not matched to a gene: 8.

V gene TRBV4-1 combines with J gene TRBJ1-1, with 8 bases fitting TRBD1. V shed 1 base and J 4 bases; nucleotides not matched to a gene: 5. The germline gives CDR1 MGHRA, CDR2 YSYEKL. CDR3 size: 15 residues. CDR3 region: CASSQGRQGLTEAFF. CDR3 bases: TGCGCCAGCAGCCAAGGGAGACAGGGGCTCACTGAAGCTTTCTTT.

The chain has TRBV5-8 and TRBJ2-6; perhaps TRBD1 as D (6 bases). Per germline, CDR1 SGHTS and CDR2 YDEGEE. The CDR3 loop spans 17 amino acids. Deletions cut 2 bases from V and 2 bases from J, with 14 bases between. The DNA for the CDR3 is TGTGCCAGCAGCTTTCGCGCCAGGGGCGCTGGGGCCAACGTCCTGACTTTC. Protein sequence: CASSFRARGAGANVLTF.

This chain uses TRBV2 with TRBJ1-1; D not certain. The germline gives CDR1 SNHLY, CDR2 FYNNEI. Deletions cut 4 bases from V and 11 bases from J, with 14 bases between. The CDR3 contains 12 residues. This chain's CDR3 is CASSGQRLEAFF. CDR3 DNA sequence: TGTGCCAGCAGTGGGCAGAGACTAGAGGCTTTCTTT.

The chain couples TRBV19 to TRBJ2-1, with D perhaps matching TRBD1 (6 bases). Trimming removed 4 bases from V and 2 bases from J, with 12 bases in between. CDR1 and CDR2 from the germline V gene are LNHDA and SQIVND (reference sequence). CDR3 size: 15 residues. The CDR3 protein is CASSTQGLAYNEQFF. CDR3 DNA sequence: TGTGCCAGTAGTACCCAGGGGCTAGCCTACAATGAGCAGTTCTTC.

This chain joins TRBV5-1 and TRBJ1-4; D may be TRBD1 (6 bases). Per germline, CDR1 SGHRS and CDR2 YFSETQ. Trimming removed 4 bases from V and 8 bases from J, with 18 bases in between. CDR3 length: 15 amino acids. This chain's CDR3 is CASSKSGTLGEKLFF. The CDR3 nucleotides read TGCGCCAGCAGCAAGTCCGGGACACTAGGGGAAAAACTGTTTTTT.

This chain connects TRBV5-4 to TRBJ2-7, with D perhaps TRBD2 (7 bases). There are 14 residues in the CDR3. The germline CDR1 and CDR2 sequences are SGHNT and YYREEE (reference sequence). V lost 4 bases to trimming and J lost 1 base, with 12 bases between them. The CDR3 nucleotides are TGTGCCAGCAGCCGGGGGGCGCAGTCCTACGAGCAGTACTTC. It codes for CASSRGAQSYEQYF.

The chain is built from TRBV28 and TRBJ1-6; D gene unclear. V was pared by 6 bases and J by 7 bases, with 10 bases between. CDR1 and CDR2 (germline): MDHEN, SYDVKM. The CDR3 has 13 residues. The CDR3: CASSRDTNSPLHF. Here the CDR3 DNA reads TGTGCCAGCAGCCGAGACACGAATTCACCCCTCCACTTT.

This rearrangement joins TRBV7-9 to TRBJ1-2; 7 nucleotides align to TRBD1. The V gene's germline CDR1 is SEHNR and CDR2 FQNEAQ (reference sequence). The CDR3 spans 14 residues. V trimming: 2 bases; J trimming: 5 bases; junction bases outside the gene matches: 5. The CDR3 coding sequence is TGTGCCAGCAGCTTATCGGCAGGGGGATATGGCTACACCTTC. Its protein product is CASSLSAGGYGYTF. The full variable domain, rest sourced from reference TRBV7-9 and TRBJ1-2, is DTGVSQNPRHKITKRGQNVTFRCDPISEHNRLYWYRQTLGQGPEFLTYFQNEAQLEKSRLLSDRFSAERPKGSFSTLEIQRTEQGDSAMYLCASSLSAGGYGYTFGSGTRLTVV.

V usage is TRBV7-2 and J usage is TRBJ2-1; 13 nucleotides match TRBD2. Germline V gives CDR1 SGHTA, CDR2 FQGNSA. The CDR3 loop spans 15 amino acids. V lost 6 bases, J lost 8 bases, and 7 bases stayed unmatched. CDR3 region: CASRQTSGRGDEQFF. DNA for the CDR3: TGTGCCAGCAGGCAAACTAGCGGGAGGGGGGATGAGCAGTTCTTC.

The chain employs TRBV6-5 and TRBJ1-2; D may be TRBD1 (5 bases). Trimming removed 6 bases from V and 7 bases from J, with 18 bases in between. The CDR3 length is 14 residues. Germline CDR1 MNHEY, CDR2 SVGAGI. As DNA, the CDR3 is TGTGCCAGCAGCCTCGTGGCAGGGCGCCGTGGCTACACCTTC. Its protein product is CASSLVAGRRGYTF.

The rearrangement links TRBV5-6 to TRBJ1-2; possibly TRBD1 for D (5 bases). There are 16 residues in the CDR3. Trimming pared 6 bases from V and 0 bases from J, leaving 18 bases between. Germline CDR1 and CDR2: SGHDT and YYEEEE. The DNA of the CDR3 is TGTGCCAGCATAGAAACAGGTTTTCGCGCTAACTATGGCTACACCTTC. Its translation: CASIETGFRANYGYTF.

V gene TRBV5-1 combines with J gene TRBJ1-1, with 8 bases fitting TRBD1. Germline loops: CDR1 SGHRS, CDR2 YFSETQ. Unmatched junction bases numbered 2, after V lost 5 bases and J lost 2 bases. This CDR3 spans 13 amino acids. This chain's CDR3 is CASRQGGNTEAFF. The CDR3 coding sequence is TGCGCCAGCAGACAGGGGGGAAACACTGAAGCTTTCTTT.

The gene calls are TRBV5-1 and TRBJ2-7, with 10 bases identical to TRBD1. CDR3 size: 14 residues. V lost 3 bases to trimming and J lost 6 bases; unmatched junction nucleotides: 6. Per the germline V gene, CDR1 is SGHRS and CDR2 is YFSETQ. DNA for the CDR3: TGCGCCAGCAGCTGGGGGACAGGGGAAGGCGAGCAGTACTTC. This gives the protein CASSWGTGEGEQYF.

This sequence joins TRBV5-6 and TRBJ1-6; the match to TRBD1 covers 7 bases. CDR1 and CDR2 (germline): SGHDT, YYEEEE. The CDR3 length is 15 residues. The ends lost 2 bases at V and 4 bases at J; junction bases unmatched: 3. As DNA, the CDR3 is TGTGCCAGCAGCTTCTCGGACAGGTATAATTCACCCCTCCACTTT. Translated: CASSFSDRYNSPLHF.

The J gene is TRBJ1-2, the V gene TRBV7-2; a possible D gene is TRBD1 (6 bases). Between the trimmed V and J ends, which lost 2 bases and 5 bases, there was a span of 15 bases. Germline lookup yields CDR1 SGHTA and CDR2 FQGNSA. The CDR3 is 15 residues long. CDR3 residues: CASSLPGRDNYGYTF. As DNA, the CDR3 is TGTGCCAGCAGCTTACCCGGCAGGGACAATTATGGCTACACCTTC.

The chain uses TRBV6-5 and TRBJ2-1; 10 bases align to TRBD2. The CDR3 is 15 residues long. CDR1 is MNHEY and CDR2 is SVGAGI in the germline V gene. The J segment lost 7 bases and the V segment lost 5 bases, leaving 8 bases of the junction unmatched. The CDR3 region has the DNA TGTGCCAGCAGTCCAACTAGCGGGGCTAGAAATGAGCAGTTCTTC. Its translation is CASSPTSGARNEQFF.

The chain combines TRBV6-5 with TRBJ1-2; D not certain. CDR3 length: 15 amino acids. Germline V gene lookup returns CDR1 MNHEY and CDR2 SVGAGI. The germline V and J ends were trimmed by 7 bases and 1 base, with 16 bases remaining between them. The CDR3 is CASTPSGNINYGYTF. The CDR3 nucleotides are TGTGCCAGCACCCCCTCGGGGAATATTAACTATGGCTACACCTTC.

The J gene is TRBJ1-5, the V gene TRBV6-1; D is ambiguous. The CDR3 runs 15 residues. V lost 3 bases and J 0 bases, leaving 9 bases between the germline ends. CDR1 and CDR2 from the germline V gene are MNHNS and SASEGT. CDR3 loop: CASSEPGYSNQPQHF. For the CDR3, the DNA is TGTGCCAGCAGTGAGCCGGGATATAGCAATCAGCCCCAGCATTTT.

This clone has only one observation. The rearrangement joins TRBV6-5 to TRBJ1-2; TRBD1 matches at 10 bases. The junction had 11 bases not matched to a gene; V was cut back by 2 bases and J by 8 bases. CDR1 is MNHEY and CDR2 is SVGAGI in the germline V gene. The CDR3 sequence is 16 residues long. CDR3 sequence reads: CASSYSPGTGAHGYTF. Here the CDR3 DNA reads TGTGCCAGCAGTTACAGCCCCGGGACAGGGGCGCACGGCTACACCTTC.

The chain couples TRBV11-3 to TRBJ2-2; no firm D call. Trimming took off 1 base at V and 5 bases at J, with 5 bases between the two ends. The CDR3 contains 13 residues. Per germline, CDR1 SGHNT and CDR2 YENEEA. Here the CDR3 reads CASSLGETGELFF. The CDR3 DNA sequence: TGTGCCAGCAGCTTAGGAGAGACCGGGGAGCTGTTTTTT.